Listed below are T cell receptor beta chains from one sample, sequenced in a study of cytomegalovirus exposure and HLA in healthy donors. TCRdb keeps only in-frame clones here, not all; method: immunoSEQ multiplex PCR. This table has about 180,000 clones, 79% appearing once. Specimen: PBMCs. These receptors were collected from a woman between 35 and 50 years old in good health and CMV-seronegative. Each CDR3 is given with its conserved first and last residue. D genes are given only for firm matches. Only part of the rows carry a size: once, few, many, or a class if the clone is expanded.

d_gene	v_gene	abundance	j_gene	CDR3aa	CDR3nt
-	TRBV7-6	-	TRBJ2-5	CASSASTAQETQYF	TGTGCCAGCAGCGCGTCGACAGCCCAAGAGACCCAGTACTTC
-	TRBV6-5	-	TRBJ2-7	CASTPGSSYEQYF	TGTGCCAGCACTCCGGGTAGCTCCTACGAGCAGTACTTC
TRBD1	TRBV5-8	-	TRBJ1-1	CATTPTGQGPTEAFF	TGTGCCACCACCCCTACGGGACAGGGACCCACTGAAGCTTTCTTT
TRBD1	TRBV5-5	-	TRBJ2-7	CASSRGTGVYEQYF	TGTGCCAGCAGCAGGGGGACAGGGGTCTACGAGCAGTACTTC
-	TRBV6-5	-	TRBJ2-5	CASSYTAGRAETQYF	TGTGCCAGCAGTTACACCGCCGGGAGAGCGGAGACCCAGTACTTC
-	TRBV18	-	TRBJ1-1	CASSPGSANTEAFF	TGTGCCAGCTCACCAGGGAGTGCGAACACTGAAGCTTTCTTT
TRBD1	TRBV6-4	few	TRBJ2-3	CASSDSSGTADTQYF	TGTGCCAGCAGTGACTCCTCAGGGACAGCAGATACGCAGTATTTT
-	TRBV5-6	-	TRBJ2-5	CASSLGQEETQYF	TGTGCCAGCAGCTTAGGTCAGGAAGAGACCCAGTACTTC
TRBD1	TRBV5-1	-	TRBJ1-4	CASSSGGWRNEKLFF	TGCGCCAGCAGCTCAGGGGGCTGGAGAAATGAAAAACTGTTTTTT
TRBD1	TRBV6-6	-	TRBJ1-1	CASSYRDREAEAFF	TGTGCCAGCAGTTACCGGGACAGGGAGGCTGAAGCTTTCTTT
-	TRBV6-4	-	TRBJ2-1	CASSEKDSTPSYNEQFF	TGTGCCAGCAGTGAAAAAGACAGTACCCCGTCCTACAATGAGCAGTTCTTC
-	TRBV5-1	-	TRBJ2-7	CASSLDLATSTVHEQYF	TGCGCCAGCAGCTTGGATCTAGCCACATCCACAGTCCACGAGCAGTACTTC
-	TRBV10-3	-	TRBJ1-5	CAIRSTVNQPQHF	TGTGCCATCAGGAGCACGGTGAATCAGCCCCAGCATTTT
-	TRBV5-6	few	TRBJ2-7	CASSSGTREQYF	TGTGCCAGCAGCTCTGGGACTCGGGAGCAGTACTTC
TRBD1	TRBV6-4	-	TRBJ1-1	CASSTTGQGRGTEAFF	TGTGCCAGCAGTACAACCGGACAGGGGAGGGGCACTGAAGCTTTCTTT
TRBD1	TRBV19	-	TRBJ2-5	CASSQGAQETQYF	TGTGCCAGTAGTCAGGGGGCCCAAGAGACCCAGTACTTC
-	TRBV4-3	-	TRBJ1-6	CASSQVARTANNSPLHF	TGCGCCAGCAGCCAAGTCGCCCGGACAGCGAATAATTCACCCCTCCACTTT
-	TRBV2	-	TRBJ1-1	CASRITGSTEAFF	TGTGCCAGCAGGATAACAGGGAGTACTGAAGCTTTCTTT
TRBD1	TRBV5-1	-	TRBJ1-6	CARRTGGSNSPLHF	TGCGCCAGAAGGACAGGGGGATCGAATTCACCCCTCCACTTT
TRBD1	TRBV10-3	few	TRBJ1-2	CAIGGMSNYGYTF	TGTGCAATAGGGGGCATGTCTAACTATGGCTACACCTTC
-	TRBV9	-	TRBJ2-1	CASSVGSGAYNEQFF	TGTGCCAGCAGCGTAGGCTCAGGCGCCTACAATGAGCAGTTCTTC
TRBD1	TRBV2	-	TRBJ2-5	CASRGTGGAKTQYF	TGTGCCAGCAGGGGGACAGGGGGCGCAAAGACCCAGTACTTC
-	TRBV5-1	-	TRBJ1-2	CASSPTTTNYGYTF	TGCGCCAGCAGCCCCACTACCACTAACTATGGCTACACCTTC
TRBD1	TRBV10-3	-	TRBJ2-2	CAISANTGGTGELFF	TGTGCCATCAGTGCGAACACAGGGGGAACCGGGGAGCTGTTTTTT
TRBD1	TRBV18	-	TRBJ1-2	CASSPLRTGASNYGYTF	TGTGCCAGCTCACCACTTAGGACAGGGGCTTCTAACTATGGCTACACCTTC
TRBD1	TRBV7-7	few	TRBJ2-5	CASSLFGTGVLETQYF	TGTGCTAGCAGCCTCTTTGGGACAGGGGTCCTCGAGACCCAGTACTTC
TRBD2	TRBV5-6	once	TRBJ2-3	CASSRTSGGTDTQYF	TGTGCCAGCAGCCGGACTAGCGGGGGCACAGATACGCAGTATTTT
TRBD1	TRBV30	-	TRBJ1-5	CAWDRGQGYQPQHF	TGTGCCTGGGACCGGGGACAGGGCTATCAGCCCCAGCATTTT
-	TRBV28	-	TRBJ2-7	CASSLGEVYEQYF	TGTGCCAGCAGTTTAGGAGAGGTCTACGAGCAGTACTTC
-	TRBV7-9	once	TRBJ1-3	CASSRSSGNTIYF	TGTGCCAGCAGCCGGAGCTCTGGAAACACCATATATTTT
-	TRBV28	-	TRBJ1-5	CASSSSPSRPQHF	TGTGCCAGCAGTTCCTCACCCTCGCGGCCCCAGCATTTT
-	TRBV6-1	few	TRBJ1-1	CASSETRNTEAFF	TGTGCCAGCAGTGAAACAAGAAACACTGAAGCTTTCTTT
TRBD1	TRBV23-1	-	TRBJ1-6	CASSQPRLRDRGRSPLHF	TGCGCCAGCAGTCAGCCTAGGCTCCGGGACAGGGGACGTTCACCCCTCCACTTT
-	TRBV15	-	TRBJ2-2	CATSTDRGGLNTGELFF	TGTGCCACCAGCACGGATAGGGGAGGTTTGAACACCGGGGAGCTGTTTTTT
TRBD1	TRBV18	-	TRBJ1-1	CASSRPDRDTEAFF	TGTGCCAGCTCTCGACCAGACAGGGACACTGAAGCTTTCTTT
TRBD1	TRBV18	once	TRBJ1-1	CASSPRDPRGLGETEAFF	TGTGCCAGCTCACCACGGGACCCGAGGGGGCTCGGGGAGACTGAAGCTTTCTTT
TRBD1	TRBV5-8	-	TRBJ1-2	CASSNRGGYTF	TGTGCCAGCAGCAACAGGGGTGGCTACACCTTC
-	TRBV2	-	TRBJ2-1	CASEGFGTYNEQFF	TGTGCCAGCGAGGGATTTGGGACCTACAATGAGCAGTTCTTC
-	TRBV29-1	-	TRBJ2-7	CSGGFGSSYEQYF	TGCAGCGGTGGATTCGGGAGCTCCTACGAGCAGTACTTC
TRBD1	TRBV6-1	-	TRBJ2-1	CASSERAWGQGAPGPYNEQFF	TGTGCCAGCAGTGAAAGGGCCTGGGGACAGGGGGCACCTGGCCCCTACAATGAGCAGTTCTTC
-	TRBV27	-	TRBJ1-6	CASSFGVSGESYNSPLHF	TGTGCCAGCAGTTTTGGGGTTTCAGGGGAGTCCTATAATTCACCCCTCCACTTT
-	TRBV29-1	-	TRBJ1-3	CSVLLLATGSGNTIYF	TGCAGCGTTCTATTACTCGCCACAGGGTCCGGAAACACCATATATTTT
TRBD1	TRBV27	-	TRBJ2-7	CASSTDRGAYEQYF	TGTGCCAGCAGCACGGACAGGGGGGCCTACGAGCAGTACTTC
-	TRBV27	-	TRBJ1-2	CASTSGGRGYTF	TGTGCCAGCACTTCGGGGGGGCGGGGCTACACCTTC
TRBD2	TRBV18	-	TRBJ2-5	CASSPREGLDQETQYF	TGTGCCAGCTCACCAAGGGAGGGACTAGATCAAGAGACCCAGTACTTC
TRBD2	TRBV19	-	TRBJ2-5	CASTGGEGSETQYF	TGTGCCAGTACGGGGGGAGAGGGTTCTGAGACCCAGTACTTC
TRBD1	TRBV19	-	TRBJ2-3	CASSTRDSEGQLFTDTQYF	TGTGCCAGTAGTACTCGGGACAGCGAAGGACAACTCTTCACAGATACGCAGTATTTT
TRBD2	TRBV4-1	-	TRBJ2-1	CASSQSGALHNEQFF	TGCGCCAGCAGCCAGAGCGGGGCCCTACACAATGAGCAGTTCTTC
TRBD1	TRBV14	once	TRBJ2-3	CASSPRRGLGITDTQYF	TGTGCCAGCAGCCCTCGAAGGGGGCTGGGGATCACAGATACGCAGTATTTT
-	TRBV5-1	-	TRBJ2-3	CASSLAGGTDTQYF	TGCGCCAGCAGCTTGGCCGGGGGCACAGATACGCAGTATTTT
TRBD1	TRBV5-1	-	TRBJ1-2	CASSLVGGQGGSGYTF	TGCGCCAGCAGCTTGGTTGGAGGACAGGGGGGTAGCGGCTACACCTTC
-	TRBV6-1	few	TRBJ1-2	CASRGRAVSNYGYTF	TGTGCCAGCAGGGGGAGAGCAGTCTCTAACTATGGCTACACCTTC
TRBD1	TRBV7-2	-	TRBJ1-2	CASSKGQGNYGYTF	TGTGCCAGCAGCAAAGGACAGGGAAACTATGGCTACACCTTC
-	TRBV19	-	TRBJ2-5	CASSIKLADRQETQYF	TGTGCCAGTAGTATCAAGCTGGCGGATCGGCAAGAGACCCAGTACTTC
TRBD2	TRBV11-1	-	TRBJ2-3	CASSRAGGTSADTQYF	TGTGCCAGCAGCCGGGCGGGGGGCACGAGCGCAGATACGCAGTATTTT
-	TRBV5-4	-	TRBJ2-1	CASSPEPGRGGGEQFF	TGTGCCAGCAGCCCCGAACCGGGCAGGGGCGGCGGTGAGCAGTTCTTC
-	TRBV6-1	-	TRBJ1-5	CASSLVRGSNQPQHF	TGTGCCAGCAGCCTTGTCCGGGGGTCCAATCAGCCCCAGCATTTT
TRBD2	TRBV5-4	-	TRBJ2-5	CASSLAGGRETQYF	TGTGCCAGCAGCTTGGCGGGGGGGAGAGAGACCCAGTACTTC
TRBD2	TRBV27	few	TRBJ2-1	CASRPGTSGPLGEQFF	TGTGCCAGCAGACCCGGGACTAGCGGACCTCTGGGAGAGCAGTTCTTC
-	TRBV6-1	-	TRBJ2-6	CASSEEGAGANVLTF	TGTGCCAGCAGTGAAGAGGGGGCTGGGGCCAACGTCCTGACTTTC